The sequence of this T cell receptor (beta chain) was determined in a study of beta chain features in type 1 diabetes. Findings of the study overall: Type 1 diabetes patients showed a moderate but significant shortening of TCRB CDR3s in all four CD4+ subsets.

Comments on this clone: Antigen: not known.

V dropped 0 bases and J dropped 4 bases, with 20 bases sitting between them. In germline, CDR1 is SGHAT, CDR2 FQDESV (reference sequence). This CDR3 spans 18 amino acids. Every bit of the isolated RNA underwent reverse transcription, so sequencing read expressed TCRB transcripts. This table comes from immunoSEQ multiplex PCR, and its TCRdb copy is limited to in-frame clones, with some not included. This table has 160,000 or so clones, 8% to 8.5% appearing once. The origin of this receptor is a woman aged 18-29 years with type 1 diabetes. The J gene is TRBJ2-3, the V gene TRBV11-1; D perhaps matches TRBD2 (6 bases). The specimen sequenced was central memory CD4+ T cells from blood. The CDR3 protein is CASSLARYASLASDTQYF. The CDR3 coding sequence is TGTGCCAGCAGCTTAGCGCGTTATGCGAGTCTAGCGTCAGATACGCAGTATTTT.